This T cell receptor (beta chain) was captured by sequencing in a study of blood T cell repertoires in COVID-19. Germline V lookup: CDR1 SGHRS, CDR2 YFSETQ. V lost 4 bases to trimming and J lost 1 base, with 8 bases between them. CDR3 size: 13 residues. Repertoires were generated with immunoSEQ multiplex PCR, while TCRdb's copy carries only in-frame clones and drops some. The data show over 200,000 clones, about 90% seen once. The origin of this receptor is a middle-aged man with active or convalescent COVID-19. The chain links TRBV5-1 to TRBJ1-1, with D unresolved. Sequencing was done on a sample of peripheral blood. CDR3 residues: CASSEQQNTEAFF. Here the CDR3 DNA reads TGCGCCAGCAGCGAACAGCAGAACACTGAAGCTTTCTTT.